These 24 T cell receptor beta chains were sequenced from one sample in a study of OX40 agonist ivuxolimab in advanced cancers. Libraries were constructed by the immunoSEQ multiplex PCR assay. TCRdb took this table from immuneACCESS and kept in-frame rearrangements with V and J called. Such tables lack part of the clones; where checked against another copy, unresolved V genes explain under half of the gap, and the rest is unexplained. Counted in this sample were about 79,000 clones; over 75% of them appeared once. The ten most abundant clones make up around 4.1% of the sample. Source: CD4+ or CD8+ T cells sorted from blood, taken in a trial of the OX40 agonist ivuxolimab. Source of these receptors: an adult with an advanced solid tumor such as melanoma, head and neck, liver or kidney cancer.

This chain connects TRBV7-9 to TRBJ2-7; 7 nucleotides line up with TRBD2. V lost 5 bases and J lost 6; bases outside the gene matches: 7. The CDR3 spans 13 residues. Germline V gene sequence: CDR1 SEHNR, CDR2 FQNEAQ (reference sequence). Written as DNA, the CDR3 is TGTGCCAGCAGCATCCTAGCGGCCGGCGAGCAGTACTTC. This gives the protein CASSILAAGEQYF. Filled out from reference TRBV7-9 and TRBJ2-7, the complete variable domain reads DTGVSQNPRHKITKRGQNVTFRCDPISEHNRLYWYRQTLGQGPEFLTYFQNEAQLEKSRLLSDRFSAERPKGSFSTLEIQRTEQGDSAMYLCASSILAAGEQYFGPGTRLTVT.

This chain connects TRBV6-1 to TRBJ2-3, with D possibly being TRBD2 (5 bases). The ends were cut back, 6 bases at V and 1 base at J, with 8 bases in the middle. Germline CDR1 MNHNS, CDR2 SASEGT. This CDR3 is 13 amino acids long. The CDR3 protein is CASRGSGTDTQYF. The CDR3 coding sequence is TGTGCCAGCAGGGGTAGCGGCACAGATACGCAGTATTTT.

This chain joins TRBV2 and TRBJ2-3; tentatively, D is TRBD2 (5 bases). CDR3 length: 14 residues. Trimming removed 7 bases at V and 2 bases at J, with 13 bases between. Germline V gene lookup returns CDR1 SNHLY and CDR2 FYNNEI. CDR3 nucleotide sequence: TGTGCCAGCAAGCTGGGGAGTGCCACAGATACGCAGTATTTT. Amino acid sequence: CASKLGSATDTQYF.

The chain employs TRBV6-5 and TRBJ2-1, with 10 bases matching TRBD2. Trimming removed 6 bases from V and 6 bases from J; junction bases left unmatched: 8. Germline values: CDR1 MNHEY, CDR2 SVGAGI. The CDR3 is 15 residues long. The CDR3 protein is CASRKGASGSNEQFF. The CDR3 DNA reads as TGTGCCAGCAGAAAGGGGGCTAGCGGGAGCAATGAGCAGTTCTTC.

Comments on this clone: At one boundary the junction diverges from the germline segment, which might be a read error. V is TRBV7-7 and J is TRBJ2-5, with 8 bases lining up with TRBD1. Germline CDR1 reads SSHAT; CDR2 reads FNYEAQ (reference sequence). The CDR3 covers 14 residues. The CDR3 is CASSFGQGGETQYF. The CDR3 DNA reads as TGTGCTAGCAGTTTCGGACAGGGCGGGGAGACCCAGTACTTC.

V is TRBV14 and J is TRBJ2-1, with D hard to call. The CDR3 has 14 residues. The germline V gene encodes CDR1 SGHDN and CDR2 FVKESK. Between the trimmed V and J ends, which lost 1 base and 7 bases, there was a span of 11 bases. The CDR3 region is CASSQVGSSNEQFF. CDR3 DNA sequence: TGTGCCAGCAGCCAAGTTGGTAGCTCTAATGAGCAGTTCTTC.

As concerns this clone: Other nucleotide sequences from this sample produce the same CDR3. The gene calls are TRBV29-1 and TRBJ2-5; weak D call: TRBD1 (9 bases). This CDR3 contains 16 residues. Germline values: CDR1 SQVTM, CDR2 ANQGSEA. V lost 6 bases to trimming and J lost 1 base, with 21 bases between them. The CDR3 region is CSVGTGLAGTQETQYF. CDR3 sequence (DNA): TGCAGCGTGGGGACAGGGTTAGCGGGAACCCAAGAGACCCAGTACTTC.

This chain links TRBV4-1 with TRBJ1-1; 7 nucleotides align to TRBD1. V lost 2 bases to trimming and J lost 6 bases; unmatched junction nucleotides: 6. The V gene's germline CDR1 is MGHRA and CDR2 YSYEKL. This CDR3 is 14 amino acids long. As DNA, the CDR3 is TGCGCCAGCAGCCAAAAGACAGGGTCGGCTGAAGCTTTCTTT. It encodes CASSQKTGSAEAFF.

The chain uses TRBV5-1 and TRBJ2-7; D uncertain. This CDR3 spans 14 amino acids. Germline V gene data show CDR1 as SGHRS and CDR2 as YFSETQ. Deletions cut 2 bases from V and 0 bases from J, with 9 bases between. The CDR3 DNA is TGCGCCAGCAGCTTATACCTCACCTCCTACGAGCAGTACTTC. Amino acids: CASSLYLTSYEQYF.

Worth noting for this clone: Different DNA sequences within this sample yield the same CDR3. The CDR3 loop is CASSKDSYYGYTF. The CDR3 DNA is TGTGCCAGCAGTAAGGACAGCTACTATGGCTACACCTTC. The V and J genes are TRBV6-1 and TRBJ1-2; weak D call: TRBD1 (6 bases). From germline, CDR1 is MNHNS and CDR2 SASEGT. This CDR3 contains 13 residues. V lost 5 bases and J 3 bases, leaving 10 bases between the germline ends.

The chain links TRBV7-6 to TRBJ2-5, with D unclear. V lost 5 bases and J lost 4, with 5 bases in between. The CDR3 spans 11 residues. Germline CDR1 SGHVS, CDR2 FNYEAQ. CDR3 DNA: TGTGCCAGCAGCGCCCGAGAGACCCAGTACTTC. Translating it yields CASSARETQYF.

The chain recombines TRBV13 with TRBJ2-7; no clear D. Trimming cost V 5 bases and J 0 bases, with 11 bases left between them. Germline V lookup: CDR1 PRHDT, CDR2 FYEKMQ (reference sequence). The CDR3 length is 14 residues. The CDR3 here is CASSPDGSSYEQYF. Here the CDR3 DNA reads TGTGCCAGCAGCCCCGACGGAAGCTCCTACGAGCAGTACTTC.

The V call is TRBV6-5, the J call TRBJ1-2, with D possibly TRBD1 on 6 matching bases. V lost 0 bases and J lost 1, with 12 bases in between. Germline lookup yields CDR1 MNHEY and CDR2 SVGAGI. The CDR3 totals 16 residues. CDR3 sequence: CASSYSYRDYNYGYTF. DNA for the CDR3: TGTGCCAGCAGTTACTCGTACAGGGATTATAACTATGGCTACACCTTC.

Here the CDR3 reads CASSSRQGHTGELFF. The CDR3 nucleotides read TGCGCCAGCAGTTCACGACAGGGACACACCGGGGAGCTGTTTTTT. The chain recombines TRBV23-1 with TRBJ2-2; 7 bases fit TRBD1. TRBV23-1 is an ORF for which the function is uncertain. Germline trimming cut 5 bases from V and 3 bases from J; bases unmatched to any gene: 6. The CDR3 is 15 residues long.

The chain links TRBV5-1 to TRBJ2-3; the match to TRBD2 covers 9 bases. The CDR3 contains 16 residues. V shed 4 bases, J shed 0 bases, and the junction held 6 bases outside the gene matches. Germline CDR1 SGHRS, CDR2 YFSETQ. CDR3 DNA sequence: TGCGCCAGCAGCCCGGGACTAGCAGCTAGCACAGATACGCAGTATTTT. Amino acids: CASSPGLAASTDTQYF.

This chain joins TRBV5-8 and TRBJ2-3, with a possible D match to TRBD2 (6 bases). Germline V gives CDR1 SGHTS, CDR2 YDEGEE. The CDR3 loop spans 11 amino acids. V lost 5 bases to trimming and J lost 5 bases, with 6 bases between them. This CDR3 reads CASRGGDTQYF. The CDR3 nucleotides are TGTGCCAGCAGGGGGGGAGATACGCAGTATTTT.

This sequence joins TRBV5-3 and TRBJ2-5; the D gene could be TRBD1 or TRBD2 (7 bases each). TRBV5-3 is reported as an ORF; its role is uncertain. The V end lost 0 bases, the J end lost 0 bases, and 18 bases lay between the germline ends. The CDR3 length is 18 residues. The CDR3 here is CARSLEAGQTKYQETQYF. In nucleotides, the CDR3 is TGTGCCAGAAGCTTGGAAGCGGGACAGACGAAATACCAAGAGACCCAGTACTTC.

The chain links TRBV6-1 to TRBJ2-1; D not certain. V lost 4 bases and J lost 9, with 10 bases in between. The germline CDR1 and CDR2 sequences are MNHNS and SASEGT. CDR3 length equals 12 residues. The CDR3 DNA reads as TGTGCCAGCAGTGTAAATCTCGGTGAGCAGTTCTTC. Its protein is CASSVNLGEQFF.

This chain joins TRBV5-1 and TRBJ1-2, with a possible D match to TRBD1 (5 bases). Germline values: CDR1 SGHRS, CDR2 YFSETQ. The CDR3 runs to 14 residues. Trimming stripped 3 bases from V and 5 bases from J, with 14 bases between. The CDR3 here is CASSSKGRGYGYTF. The DNA for the CDR3 is TGCGCCAGCAGCTCGAAGGGGAGGGGATATGGCTACACCTTC.

The V gene is TRBV7-9, the J gene TRBJ2-3; no reliable D call. The CDR3 is made up of 13 amino acids. V was pared by 3 bases and J by 2 bases, with 6 bases between. Germline V gives CDR1 SEHNR, CDR2 FQNEAQ (reference sequence). DNA of the CDR3: TGTGCCAGCAGCTTGGCTTCCACAGATACGCAGTATTTT. It codes for CASSLASTDTQYF.

The V call is TRBV29-1, the J call TRBJ1-1; D is uncertain. Germline values: CDR1 SQVTM, CDR2 ANQGSEA. CDR3 size: 13 residues. Trimming left V 7 bases short and J 4 bases short, with 16 bases between. This CDR3 reads CSATEGWSTEAFF. The CDR3 DNA is TGCAGCGCCACGGAGGGCTGGTCCACTGAAGCTTTCTTT.

The genes are TRBV2 and TRBJ2-5; D is undetermined. V lost 6 bases and J 1 base, leaving 6 bases between the germline ends. Germline V gene lookup returns CDR1 SNHLY and CDR2 FYNNEI. The CDR3 extends over 12 amino acids. The CDR3 here is CASRYSQETQYF. The CDR3 nucleotides read TGTGCCAGCAGGTACAGCCAAGAGACCCAGTACTTC.

The V call is TRBV28, the J call TRBJ2-7; 8 bases are shared with TRBD2. The junction had 13 bases not matched to a gene; V was cut back by 2 bases and J by 1 base. CDR3 length: 18 residues. Germline V gene sequence: CDR1 MDHEN, CDR2 SYDVKM. The CDR3 DNA reads TGTGCCAGCAGTTTAAGACGGTCTAGCGGGCCAATATCCTACGAGCAGTACTTC. Protein sequence: CASSLRRSSGPISYEQYF.

This chain connects TRBV4-1 to TRBJ2-1; 10 positions match TRBD1. From germline, CDR1 is MGHRA and CDR2 YSYEKL. This CDR3 region has 15 residues. Losses at the gene ends were 1 base for V and 6 bases for J; bases not matched to a gene: 3. The CDR3 DNA reads as TGCGCCAGCAGCCAAGCCGGGACAGGGGTCAATGAGCAGTTCTTC. Translated: CASSQAGTGVNEQFF.